The subject of this entry is one TCR beta chain. The antigen is undetermined. This entry belongs to a study of CD8 T cells in Susac syndrome. Notes on the study in general: The peak of CD8+ clonal expansion in Susac was seen in TEMRA cells and active patients.

This CDR3 has 12 residues. The V gene lost 11 bases and the J gene lost 5 bases, with 13 bases spanning the gap. RNA amounts of roughly 0.45 to 1 ug underwent reverse transcription with random hexamers. Amplification of TCR beta CDR3 across 54 Vbeta and 13 Jbeta was performed with immunoSEQ multiplex PCR. TCRdb redid the calling of the immunoSEQ multiplex PCR reads with MiXCR, one entry per CDR3 protein. Of approximately 190,000 distinct CDR3 sequences in the sample, approximately 95% were seen once. The CD8+ and CD4+ T cells were isolated magnetically using a negative isolation approach, whereas the TEMRA cells were enriched by FACS.

The chain has TRBV12-3 or TRBV12-4 and TRBJ1-3; no definite D call. Source material: CD8+ T cells from PBMCs. The receptor was derived from a human donor with Susac syndrome. The CDR3 reads CAVNPFRNTIYF. The CDR3 region has the DNA TGTGCCGTCAACCCTTTTCGAAACACCATATATTTT.